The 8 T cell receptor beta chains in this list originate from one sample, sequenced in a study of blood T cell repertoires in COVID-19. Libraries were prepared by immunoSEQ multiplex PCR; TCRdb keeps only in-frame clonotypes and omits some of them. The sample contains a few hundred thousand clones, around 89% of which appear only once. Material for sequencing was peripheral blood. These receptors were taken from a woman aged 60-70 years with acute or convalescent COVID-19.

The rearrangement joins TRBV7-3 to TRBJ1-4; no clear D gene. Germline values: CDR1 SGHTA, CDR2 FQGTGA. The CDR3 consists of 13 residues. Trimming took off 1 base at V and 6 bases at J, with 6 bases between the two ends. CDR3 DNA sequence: TGTGCCAGCAGCTTAAGTCCCGATGAAAAACTGTTTTTT. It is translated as CASSLSPDEKLFF.

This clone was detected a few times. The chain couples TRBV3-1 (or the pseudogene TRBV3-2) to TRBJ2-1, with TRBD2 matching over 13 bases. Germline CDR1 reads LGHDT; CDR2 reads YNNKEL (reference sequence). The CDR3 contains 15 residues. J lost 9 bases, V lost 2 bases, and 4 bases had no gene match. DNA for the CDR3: TGTGCCAGCAGCCAAACTAGCGGGGGGGCCGCTGAGCAGTTCTTC. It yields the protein CASSQTSGGAAEQFF.

For the CDR3, the DNA is TGCAGCGTGGCGGGGGGGCCAGATACGCAGTATTTT. This encodes CSVAGGPDTQYF. The chain links TRBV29-1 to TRBJ2-3, with 9 bases identical to TRBD2. Germline V gives CDR1 SQVTM, CDR2 ANQGSEA. This CDR3 is 12 amino acids long. Unmatched junction bases numbered 2, after V lost 6 bases and J lost 4 bases.

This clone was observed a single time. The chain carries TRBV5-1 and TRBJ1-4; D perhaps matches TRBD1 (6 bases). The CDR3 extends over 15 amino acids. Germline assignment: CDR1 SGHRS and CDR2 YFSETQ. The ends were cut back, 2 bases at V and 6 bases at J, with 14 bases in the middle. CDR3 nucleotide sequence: TGCGCCAGCAGCTTAACAGGGAGAGAGGATGAAAAACTGTTTTTT. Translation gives CASSLTGREDEKLFF. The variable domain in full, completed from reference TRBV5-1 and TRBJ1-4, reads KAGVTQTPRYLIKTRGQQVTLSCSPISGHRSVSWYQQTPGQGLQFLFEYFSETQRNKGNFPGRFSGRQFSNSRSEMNVSTLELGDSALYLCASSLTGREDEKLFFGSGTQLSVL.

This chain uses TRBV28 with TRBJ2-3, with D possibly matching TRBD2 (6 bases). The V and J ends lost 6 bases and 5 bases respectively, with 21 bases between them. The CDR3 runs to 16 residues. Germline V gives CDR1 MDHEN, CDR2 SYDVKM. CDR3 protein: CASSSGVFSFGDTQYF. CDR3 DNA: TGTGCCAGCAGCTCGGGGGTCTTTTCGTTTGGAGATACGCAGTATTTT.

The CDR3 region has the DNA TGTGCCAGCAGCCGGAGGACAGGGGCCCTAGCCAAAAACATTCAGTACTTC. Encoded protein: CASSRRTGALAKNIQYF. The chain has TRBV14 and TRBJ2-4; 9 bases match TRBD1. The trim removed 4 bases at V and 0 bases at J, leaving 7 bases unmatched. The CDR3 has 17 residues. Germline V lookup: CDR1 SGHDN, CDR2 FVKESK. Full variable domain (rest looked up from reference TRBV14 and TRBJ2-4): EAGVTQFPSHSVIEKGQTVTLRCDPISGHDNLYWYRRVMGKEIKFLLHFVKESKQDESGMPNNRFLAERTGGTYSTLKVQPAELEDSGVYFCASSRRTGALAKNIQYFGAGTRLSVL.

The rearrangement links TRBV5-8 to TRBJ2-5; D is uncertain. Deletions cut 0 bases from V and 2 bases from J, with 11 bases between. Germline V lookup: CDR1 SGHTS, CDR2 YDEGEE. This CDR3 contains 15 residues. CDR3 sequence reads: CASSLELGLQETQYF. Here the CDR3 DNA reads TGTGCCAGCAGCTTGGAGCTAGGCCTACAAGAGACCCAGTACTTC. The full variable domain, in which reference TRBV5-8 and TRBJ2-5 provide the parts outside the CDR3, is EAGVTQSPTHLIKTRGQQATLRCSPISGHTSVYWYQQALGLGLQFLLWYDEGEERNRGNFPPRFSGRQFPNYSSELNVNALELEDSALYLCASSLELGLQETQYFGPGTRLLVL.

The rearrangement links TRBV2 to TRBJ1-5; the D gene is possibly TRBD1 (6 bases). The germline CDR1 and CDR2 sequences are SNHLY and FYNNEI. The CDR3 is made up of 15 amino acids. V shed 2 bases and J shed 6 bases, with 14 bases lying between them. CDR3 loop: CASSERWTETQPQHF. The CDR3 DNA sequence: TGTGCCAGCAGTGAAAGATGGACAGAAACTCAGCCCCAGCATTTT.